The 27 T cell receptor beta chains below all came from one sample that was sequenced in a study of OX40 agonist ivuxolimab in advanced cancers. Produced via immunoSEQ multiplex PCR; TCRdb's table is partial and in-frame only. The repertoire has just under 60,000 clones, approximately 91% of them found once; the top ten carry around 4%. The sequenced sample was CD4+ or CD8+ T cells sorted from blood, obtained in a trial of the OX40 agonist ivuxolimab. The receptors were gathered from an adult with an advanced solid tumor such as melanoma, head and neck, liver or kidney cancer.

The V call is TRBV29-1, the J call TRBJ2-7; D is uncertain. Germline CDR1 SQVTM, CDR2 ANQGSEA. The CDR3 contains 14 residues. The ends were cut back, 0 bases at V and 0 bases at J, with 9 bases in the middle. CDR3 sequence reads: CSVEDNPNSYEQYF. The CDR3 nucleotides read TGCAGCGTTGAAGATAACCCCAACTCCTACGAGCAGTACTTC.

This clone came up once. The CDR3: CASRHATGTESYNEQFF. The CDR3 region has the DNA TGTGCCAGCAGACACGCGACCGGGACGGAATCCTACAATGAGCAGTTCTTC. This sequence joins TRBV28 and TRBJ2-1; D could derive from TRBD1 or TRBD2 (5 bases each). The CDR3 extends over 17 amino acids. Per the germline V gene, CDR1 is MDHEN and CDR2 is SYDVKM. V lost 6 bases, J lost 1 base, and 19 bases lay in between.

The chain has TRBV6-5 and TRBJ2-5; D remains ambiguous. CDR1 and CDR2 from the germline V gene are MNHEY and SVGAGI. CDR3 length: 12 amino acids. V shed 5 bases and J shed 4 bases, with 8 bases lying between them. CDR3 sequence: CASSPPGETQYF. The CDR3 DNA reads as TGTGCCAGCAGTCCCCCAGGAGAGACCCAGTACTTC.

The CDR3 DNA reads TGTGCCAGCAGCTTAGTAACAAGCTCCTACGAGCAGTACTTC. Its translation: CASSLVTSSYEQYF. The chain combines TRBV7-2 with TRBJ2-7; no reliable D call. The CDR3 contains 14 residues. V lost 1 base, J lost 0 bases, and 7 bases lay in between. CDR1 and CDR2 from the germline V gene are SGHTA and FQGNSA. The whole variable domain, remainder taken from reference TRBV7-2 and TRBJ2-7, is GAGVSQSPSNKVTEKGKDVELRCDPISGHTALYWYRQSLGQGLEFLIYFQGNSAPDKSGLPSDRFSAERTGGSVSTLTIQRTQQEDSAVYLCASSLVTSSYEQYFGPGTRLTVT.

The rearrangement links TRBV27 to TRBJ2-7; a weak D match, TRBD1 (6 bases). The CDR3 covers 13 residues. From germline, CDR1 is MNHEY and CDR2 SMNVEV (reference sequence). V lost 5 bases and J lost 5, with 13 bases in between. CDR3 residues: CASSLQGIHEQYF. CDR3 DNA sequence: TGTGCCAGCAGTCTACAGGGAATCCACGAGCAGTACTTC.

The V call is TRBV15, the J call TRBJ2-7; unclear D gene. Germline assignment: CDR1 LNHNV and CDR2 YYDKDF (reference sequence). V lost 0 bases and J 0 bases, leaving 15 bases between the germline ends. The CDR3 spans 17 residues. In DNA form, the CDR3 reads TGTGCCACCAGCAGAGAAGGCGAGACGCTTAGCTCCTACGAGCAGTACTTC. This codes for CATSREGETLSSYEQYF.

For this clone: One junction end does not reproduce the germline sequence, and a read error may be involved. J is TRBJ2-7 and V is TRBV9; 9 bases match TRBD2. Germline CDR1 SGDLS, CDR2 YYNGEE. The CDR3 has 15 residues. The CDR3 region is CASSFAGTSSDEQYF. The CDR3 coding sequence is TGTGCCAGCAGCTTCGCCGGGACTAGCTCCGACGAGCAGTACTTC.

CDR3 sequence reads: CAWNTGGSGEQYF. CDR3 sequence (DNA): TGTGCCTGGAATACAGGGGGCTCGGGTGAGCAGTACTTC. The gene calls are TRBV30 and TRBJ2-7; 9 bases align to TRBD1. The CDR3 runs to 13 residues. The germline gives CDR1 GTSNPN, CDR2 SVGIG (reference sequence). V lost 4 bases to trimming and J lost 7 bases; unmatched junction nucleotides: 8.

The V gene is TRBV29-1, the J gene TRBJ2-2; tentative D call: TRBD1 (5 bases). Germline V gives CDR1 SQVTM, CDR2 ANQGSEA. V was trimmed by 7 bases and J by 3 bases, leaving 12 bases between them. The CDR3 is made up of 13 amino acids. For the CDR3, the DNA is TGCAGCGCCTGGGGCAGCTACACCGGGGAGCTGTTTTTT. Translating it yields CSAWGSYTGELFF.

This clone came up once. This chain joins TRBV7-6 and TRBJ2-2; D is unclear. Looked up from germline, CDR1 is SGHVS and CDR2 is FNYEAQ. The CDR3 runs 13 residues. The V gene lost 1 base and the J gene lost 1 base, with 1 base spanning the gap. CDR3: CASSLENTGELFF. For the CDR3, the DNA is TGTGCCAGCAGCTTAGAGAACACCGGGGAGCTGTTTTTT.

CDR3 coding DNA: TGTGCCAGCAGGGACAGAGACCAAGAGACCCAGTACTTC. Protein: CASRDRDQETQYF. The chain uses TRBV6-1 and TRBJ2-5; D is perhaps TRBD1 (6 bases). Germline CDR1 and CDR2: MNHNS and SASEGT. This CDR3 spans 13 amino acids. Trimming left V 6 bases short and J 0 bases short, with 8 bases between.

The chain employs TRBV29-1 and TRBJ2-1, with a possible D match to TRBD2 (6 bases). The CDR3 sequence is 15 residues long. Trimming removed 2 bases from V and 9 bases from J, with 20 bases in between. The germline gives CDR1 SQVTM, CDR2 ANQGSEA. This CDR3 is CSVEMRTLLATEQFF. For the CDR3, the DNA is TGCAGCGTTGAAATGAGGACTCTGCTAGCGACTGAGCAGTTCTTC.

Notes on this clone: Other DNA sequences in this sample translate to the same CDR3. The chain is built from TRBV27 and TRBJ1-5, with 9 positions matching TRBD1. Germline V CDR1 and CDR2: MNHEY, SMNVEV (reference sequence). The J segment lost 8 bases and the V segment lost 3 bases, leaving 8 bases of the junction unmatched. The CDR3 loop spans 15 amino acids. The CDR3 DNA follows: TGTGCCAGCAGTTTGGGACAGGGATTGGAAGAGCCCCAGCATTTT. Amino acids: CASSLGQGLEEPQHF.

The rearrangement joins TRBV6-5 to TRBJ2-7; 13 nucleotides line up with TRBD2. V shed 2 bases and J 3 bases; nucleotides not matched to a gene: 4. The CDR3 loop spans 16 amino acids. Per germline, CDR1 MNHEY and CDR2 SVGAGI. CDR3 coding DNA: TGTGCCAGCAGTTACCCGAGGACTAGCGGGGGCTACGAGCAGTACTTC. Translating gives CASSYPRTSGGYEQYF.

The CDR3: CASSMAGNNEQFF. In nucleotides, the CDR3 is TGTGCCAGTAGTATGGCAGGCAACAATGAGCAGTTCTTC. The J gene is TRBJ2-1, the V gene TRBV19; no clear D gene. Germline CDR1 reads LNHDA; CDR2 reads SQIVND (reference sequence). This CDR3 has 13 amino acids. V lost 3 bases and J 5 bases, leaving 8 bases between the germline ends.

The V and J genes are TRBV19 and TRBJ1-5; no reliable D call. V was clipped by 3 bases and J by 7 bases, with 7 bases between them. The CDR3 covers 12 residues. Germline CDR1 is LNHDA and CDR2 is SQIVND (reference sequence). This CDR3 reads CASSIGQQPQHF. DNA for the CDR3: TGTGCCAGTAGTATTGGTCAGCAGCCCCAGCATTTT. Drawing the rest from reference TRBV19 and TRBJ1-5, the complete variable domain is DGGITQSPKYLFRKEGQNVTLSCEQNLNHDAMYWYRQDPGQGLRLIYYSQIVNDFQKGDIAEGYSVSREKKESFPLTVTSAQKNPTAFYLCASSIGQQPQHFGDGTRLSIL.

The CDR3 coding sequence is TGTGCCAGCAGTTACAGGGGAAGCAATCAGCCCCAGCATTTT. Protein sequence: CASSYRGSNQPQHF. The chain recombines TRBV6-5 with TRBJ1-5, with a tentative D call TRBD1 (5 bases). Trimming shortened V by 2 bases and J by 1 base, and 6 bases separated the two germline ends. CDR3 length: 14 amino acids. Germline CDR1 reads MNHEY; CDR2 reads SVGAGI.

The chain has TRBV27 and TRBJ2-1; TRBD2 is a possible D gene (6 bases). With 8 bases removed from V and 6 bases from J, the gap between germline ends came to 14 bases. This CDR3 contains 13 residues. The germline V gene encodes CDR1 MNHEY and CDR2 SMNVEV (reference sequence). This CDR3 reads CASSGTEFNEQFF. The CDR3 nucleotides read TGTGCCAGCTCCGGGACTGAGTTCAATGAGCAGTTCTTC.

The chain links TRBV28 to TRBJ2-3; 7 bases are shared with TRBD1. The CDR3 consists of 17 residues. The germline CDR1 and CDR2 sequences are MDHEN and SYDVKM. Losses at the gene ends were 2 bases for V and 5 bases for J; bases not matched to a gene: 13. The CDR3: CASSLRRIGGVKDTQYF. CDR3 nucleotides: TGTGCCAGCAGTTTACGGCGGATAGGGGGCGTAAAAGATACGCAGTATTTT.

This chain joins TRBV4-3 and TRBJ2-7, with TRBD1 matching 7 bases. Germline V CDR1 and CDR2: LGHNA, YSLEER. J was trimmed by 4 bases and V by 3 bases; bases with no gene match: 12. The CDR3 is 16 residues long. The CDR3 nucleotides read TGCGCCAGCAGCCAGAGCGGTACAGGGGAAACTTACGAGCAGTACTTC. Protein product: CASSQSGTGETYEQYF.

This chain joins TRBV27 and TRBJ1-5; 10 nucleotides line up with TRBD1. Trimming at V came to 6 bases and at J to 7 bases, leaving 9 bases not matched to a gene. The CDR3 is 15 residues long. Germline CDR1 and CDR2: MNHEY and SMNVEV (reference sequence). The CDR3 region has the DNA TGTGCCAGCAGCCCGACAGGGGGCGCAGGGCAGCCCCAGCATTTT. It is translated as CASSPTGGAGQPQHF.

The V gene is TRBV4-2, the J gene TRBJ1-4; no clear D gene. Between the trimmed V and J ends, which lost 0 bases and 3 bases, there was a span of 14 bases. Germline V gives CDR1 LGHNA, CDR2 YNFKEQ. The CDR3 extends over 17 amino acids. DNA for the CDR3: TGTGCCAGCAGCCAAGAGCTACCTCCAAGAGCTAATGAAAAACTGTTTTTT. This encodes CASSQELPPRANEKLFF.

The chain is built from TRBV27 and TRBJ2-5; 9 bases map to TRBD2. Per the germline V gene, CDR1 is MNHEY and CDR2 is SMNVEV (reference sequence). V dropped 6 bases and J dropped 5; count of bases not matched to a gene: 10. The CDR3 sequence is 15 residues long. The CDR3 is CASSRGLATGETQYF. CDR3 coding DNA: TGTGCCAGCAGCCGCGGACTAGCGACAGGGGAGACCCAGTACTTC.

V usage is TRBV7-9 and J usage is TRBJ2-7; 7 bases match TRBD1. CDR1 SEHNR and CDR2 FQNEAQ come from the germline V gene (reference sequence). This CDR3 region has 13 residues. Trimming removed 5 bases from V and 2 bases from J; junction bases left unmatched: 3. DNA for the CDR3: TGTGCCAGCAGCCCACAGGGGACCTACGAGCAGTACTTC. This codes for CASSPQGTYEQYF.

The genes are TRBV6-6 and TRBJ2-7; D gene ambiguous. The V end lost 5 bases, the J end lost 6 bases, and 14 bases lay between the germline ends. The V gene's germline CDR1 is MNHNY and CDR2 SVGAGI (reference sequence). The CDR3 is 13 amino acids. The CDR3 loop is CASSAARLFEQYF. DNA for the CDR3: TGTGCCAGCAGTGCCGCGAGGCTTTTCGAGCAGTACTTC.

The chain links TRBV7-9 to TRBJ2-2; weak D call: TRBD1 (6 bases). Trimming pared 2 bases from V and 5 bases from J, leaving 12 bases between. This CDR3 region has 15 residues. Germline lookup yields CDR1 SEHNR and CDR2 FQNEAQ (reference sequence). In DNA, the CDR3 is TGTGCCAGCAGCTTAAGGGCAGGGGAAACCGGGGAGCTGTTTTTT. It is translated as CASSLRAGETGELFF.

The CDR3 loop reads CASSRLEGGTGGTEAFF. The CDR3 DNA is TGTGCCAGCAGTCGGTTAGAAGGAGGGACAGGAGGCACTGAAGCTTTCTTT. The chain employs TRBV13 and TRBJ1-1; 8 bases are shared with TRBD1. Germline V lookup: CDR1 PRHDT, CDR2 FYEKMQ (reference sequence). J was trimmed by 4 bases and V by 6 bases; bases with no gene match: 16. This CDR3 comprises 17 residues.